This TCR beta chain was sequenced in a study of patients and donors after allogeneic stem cell transplantation. One entry per CDR3 protein results from TCRdb running MiXCR on the RT-PCR reads. The sample carries approximately 160,000 distinct CDR3 sequences, approximately 30% recorded once. This clonotype was seen only a few times. Germline V gene data show CDR1 as SGHTA and CDR2 as FQGTGA. The CDR3 covers 14 residues. V was pared by 4 bases and J by 1 base, with 7 bases between. The chain has TRBV7-3 and TRBJ2-2; D remains unclear. Sequenced sample: blood, either unsorted or a sorted T cell fraction (not recorded which). This clonotype was obtained from a human donor who was either an allogeneic HSCT recipient or a stem cell or donor lymphocyte infusion donor (not recorded which). It is not recorded whose cells these are; they may come from a transplant donor. CDR3 DNA sequence: TGTGCCAGCAGCTCCGGCCAGAACACCGGGGAGCTGTTTTTT. Translating it yields CASSSGQNTGELFF.